Below are 13 T cell receptor beta chains sequenced from a single sample in a study of blood T cell repertoires in COVID-19. TCRdb's copy holds only in-frame clones and misses some; the assay was immunoSEQ multiplex PCR. The table includes fewer than 120,000 clones, roughly four fifths detected once. The sequenced sample consisted of peripheral blood. The origin of the receptors is a woman in her fifties or sixties with acute or convalescent COVID-19.

The CDR3: CASSLGQGMNSPLHF. The CDR3 DNA reads as TGTGCCAGCAGCTTGGGACAGGGGATGAATTCACCCCTCCACTTT. The chain couples TRBV7-2 to TRBJ1-6, with TRBD1 identical over 10 bases. The CDR3 spans 15 residues. The J segment lost 7 bases and the V segment lost 3 bases, leaving 3 bases of the junction unmatched. CDR1 is SGHTA and CDR2 is FQGNSA in the germline V gene.

This chain connects TRBV9 to TRBJ2-3; the D gene is possibly TRBD1 (5 bases). CDR1 is SGDLS, CDR2 YYNGEE, per germline. The length of the CDR3 is 16 residues. With 3 bases removed from V and 2 bases from J, the gap between germline ends came to 16 bases. CDR3 bases: TGTGCCAGCAGCGCCCCCCGGGTGGACATCACAGATACGCAGTATTTT. This gives the protein CASSAPRVDITDTQYF.

The chain employs TRBV6-2 or TRBV6-3 and TRBJ2-1; D is possibly TRBD1 (6 bases). The V gene lost 6 bases and the J gene lost 4 bases, with 10 bases spanning the gap. Germline lookup yields CDR1 MNHEY and CDR2 SVGEGT. The CDR3 totals 13 residues. CDR3 sequence: CASSLQGYNEQFF. For the CDR3, the DNA is TGTGCCAGCAGCTTACAGGGATACAATGAGCAGTTCTTC.

The V gene is TRBV19, the J gene TRBJ2-2; tentative D call: TRBD2 (6 bases). The CDR3 runs 16 residues. The V end lost 5 bases, the J end lost 5 bases, and 18 bases lay between the germline ends. From germline, CDR1 is LNHDA and CDR2 SQIVND (reference sequence). The CDR3: CASSSPGLTGTGELFF. The CDR3 DNA is TGTGCCAGTAGTTCACCGGGACTCACAGGTACCGGGGAGCTGTTTTTT.

The chain uses TRBV11-2 and TRBJ1-3; D perhaps matches TRBD1 (5 bases). The ends were cut back, 4 bases at V and 0 bases at J, with 10 bases in the middle. Germline V gene lookup returns CDR1 SGHAT and CDR2 FQNNGV. The CDR3 is 15 residues long. The CDR3 sequence: CASSSTAGSGNTIYF. The CDR3 coding sequence is TGTGCCAGCAGCTCGACAGCGGGCTCTGGAAACACCATATATTTT.

The V gene is TRBV25-1, the J gene TRBJ1-4, with unresolved D. CDR1 and CDR2 (germline): MGHDK, SYGVNS. The CDR3 totals 14 residues. V was clipped by 1 base and J by 6 bases, with 9 bases between them. The CDR3 sequence is CASSELRRDEKLFF. Written as DNA, the CDR3 is TGTGCCAGCAGTGAATTGAGGAGGGATGAAAAACTGTTTTTT.

This chain links TRBV7-9 with TRBJ1-2, with 9 positions matching TRBD1. There are 14 residues in the CDR3. V trimming: 1 base; J trimming: 4 bases; junction bases outside the gene matches: 1. From germline, CDR1 is SEHNR and CDR2 FQNEAQ (reference sequence). CDR3 amino acids: CASSLGDRAYGYTF. The CDR3 DNA reads TGTGCCAGCAGCTTAGGGGACAGGGCCTATGGCTACACCTTC.

The J gene is TRBJ1-5, the V gene TRBV7-9; a weak D match, TRBD1 (5 bases). The CDR3 loop spans 15 amino acids. Between the trimmed V and J ends, which lost 6 bases and 4 bases, there was a span of 16 bases. Per germline, CDR1 SEHNR and CDR2 FQNEAQ (reference sequence). The CDR3 sequence: CASSRFGGNNQPQHF. The CDR3 DNA reads TGTGCCAGCAGTCGCTTCGGGGGTAATAATCAGCCCCAGCATTTT.

The chain has TRBV4-2 and TRBJ2-5; D is perhaps TRBD2 (7 bases). With 4 bases removed from V and 9 bases from J, the gap between germline ends came to 24 bases. The CDR3 has 16 amino acids. CDR1 is LGHNA, CDR2 YNFKEQ, per germline. The CDR3 region has the DNA TGTGCCAGCAGCCCGACAATGGGGGGGCAAGATAGGGCCCAGTACTTC. Translating it yields CASSPTMGGQDRAQYF.

The chain joins TRBV19 to TRBJ2-7; TRBD1 aligns across 7 bases. Germline V gene data show CDR1 as LNHDA and CDR2 as SQIVND (reference sequence). Trimming took 5 bases from V and 0 from J; bases not matched to a gene: 10. The CDR3 spans 16 residues. The chain's CDR3 is CASSPLWDSYSYEQYF. CDR3 nucleotide sequence: TGTGCCAGTAGTCCGCTGTGGGACAGCTACTCCTACGAGCAGTACTTC.

This clone appeared a few times. The chain carries TRBV27 and TRBJ1-5, with 12 positions matching TRBD1. The CDR3 covers 20 residues. Trimming cost V 2 bases and J 1 base; bases outside gene matches: 12. The germline V gene has CDR1 MNHEY and CDR2 SMNVEV (reference sequence). The CDR3 bases are TGTGCCAGCAGTTTAACGGCTAGGGGACAGGGGGCATACAGCAATCAGCCCCAGCATTTT. Protein product: CASSLTARGQGAYSNQPQHF.

The genes are TRBV4-1 and TRBJ1-1; 8 bases match TRBD1. The CDR3 extends over 15 amino acids. Per germline, CDR1 MGHRA and CDR2 YSYEKL. The ends lost 3 bases at V and 4 bases at J; junction bases unmatched: 7. In DNA form, the CDR3 reads TGCGCCAGCAGCCATGTTAATACAGGGGGCACTGAAGCTTTCTTT. It codes for CASSHVNTGGTEAFF.

This clone was seen a handful of times. The genes are TRBV7-2 and TRBJ1-6, with TRBD1 identical over 7 bases. The V segment lost 3 bases and the J segment 8 bases; nucleotides outside the gene matches: 7. Per the germline V gene, CDR1 is SGHTA and CDR2 is FQGNSA. The CDR3 length is 15 residues. CDR3 nucleotides: TGTGCCAGCAGCTTGAGACAGGGCACCGATTCACCCCTCCACTTT. Translating gives CASSLRQGTDSPLHF.